This T cell receptor (beta chain) is from a study of cytomegalovirus exposure and HLA in healthy donors. Only in-frame clones appear in the TCRdb table, and some are missing; sequencing was by immunoSEQ multiplex PCR. The table shows tens of thousands of clones, with around 97% occurring only once. In the case of this clone: Its antigen is not identified.

From germline, CDR1 is SGHRS and CDR2 YFSETQ. The CDR3 totals 14 residues. Trimming cost V 0 bases and J 0 bases, with 7 bases left between them. Study-level results: CMV antigen specificity was confirmed in vitro for three CMV-associated chains. Altogether, more than 150 TCR beta chains were recorded as cytomegalovirus-associated.

V gene TRBV5-1 combines with J gene TRBJ2-7; D call uncertain. The sequence derives from a man aged 18 to 29 in good health and CMV-seronegative. Input material: PBMCs. The CDR3 coding sequence is TGCGCCAGCAGCTTGGACACCTCCTCCTACGAGCAGTACTTC. Protein sequence: CASSLDTSSYEQYF. The full variable domain, its missing parts supplied by reference TRBV5-1 and TRBJ2-7, is KAGVTQTPRYLIKTRGQQVTLSCSPISGHRSVSWYQQTPGQGLQFLFEYFSETQRNKGNFPGRFSGRQFSNSRSEMNVSTLELGDSALYLCASSLDTSSYEQYFGPGTRLTVT.